This is a list of T cell receptor beta chains from one sample in a study of cytomegalovirus exposure and HLA in healthy donors. Clones were read by immunoSEQ multiplex PCR, and TCRdb kept only the in-frame ones, dropping some. The data contain around 160,000 clones, 70% to 90% of them seen just once; the ten biggest clones take up almost 9.5%. Source material: PBMCs. Receptors were obtained from a young man in good health and CMV-seropositive. The conserved cysteine and the conserved F or W are not part of the CDR3 here.

v_gene,j_gene,CDR3aa
TRBV7-9,TRBJ2-5,ASSLGQNQETQY
TRBV18,TRBJ2-4,ASSPRGGEAKNIQY
TRBV5-6,TRBJ2-5,ASSSIAGGLQETQY
TRBV13,TRBJ2-7,ASSLARTGLNYEQY
TRBV6-5,TRBJ1-4,ASSYSGQGYEKLF
TRBV27,TRBJ2-7,ASSFGGSYEQY
TRBV14,TRBJ1-5,ASSPTGDQPQH
TRBV6-5,TRBJ2-7,ASSLVGRDKYEQY
TRBV6-5,TRBJ1-1,ASRTGGTEAF
TRBV15,TRBJ1-4,ATSREQGRGRHEKLF
TRBV23-1,TRBJ1-1,ASSQNRGMNTEAF
TRBV9,TRBJ2-7,ASSTVARTGGTNEQY
TRBV30,TRBJ2-7,AWSIDTFYQRGSYEQY
TRBV7-8,TRBJ2-3,ASSLRFWGLAGDSDTQY
TRBV4-3,TRBJ2-3,ASSQPGETGRPLTGTDTQY
TRBV9,TRBJ2-5,ASGRGVKETQY
TRBV4-3,TRBJ1-6,ASSQGQEISPLH
TRBV11-2,TRBJ2-7,ASSLGGGGSYEQY
TRBV5-8,TRBJ2-7,ASSLVGTGYEQY
TRBV4-1,TRBJ1-1,ASSLLGGPYTEAF
TRBV5-1,TRBJ2-1,ASSPGQGVNEQF
TRBV5-1,TRBJ1-2,ASSLDGQGVRGYT
TRBV7-9,TRBJ1-1,ASSLEGSGTEAF
TRBV9,TRBJ2-5,ASSVGPDQETQY
TRBV29-1,TRBJ2-7,SVRTSRYEQY
TRBV6-1,TRBJ2-3,ASSEALPYGTGLTDTQY
TRBV7-6,TRBJ1-5,ASSPGTAVSNQPQH
TRBV11-2,TRBJ2-3,ASTQPSTDTQY
TRBV28,TRBJ1-2,ASSSRRQGMYGYT
TRBV7-6,TRBJ2-6,ASSLANQGSGANVLT
TRBV9,TRBJ1-2,ASSVDATGPDGYT
TRBV6-5,TRBJ1-2,ASSLSRGNPYGYT
TRBV15,TRBJ1-6,ATSRDPQALYDNSPLH
TRBV6-1,TRBJ2-2,ASSEGLMRQGDTGELF
TRBV5-4,TRBJ1-3,ASSLDRGNTIY
TRBV18,TRBJ2-3,ASSVIERDLTDTQY
TRBV5-1,TRBJ1-1,ASSRTGPNTEAF
TRBV12-5,TRBJ2-1,ASGDGTSVINEQF
TRBV5-1,TRBJ2-7,ASSRGGADSYEQY
TRBV2,TRBJ1-4,ASLTGPEKLF
TRBV10-3,TRBJ2-7,AISERQGDIRSYEQY
TRBV6-5,TRBJ1-1,ASSEARVRQS
TRBV7-9,TRBJ2-7,ASSQGPYEQY
TRBV28,TRBJ1-1,ASSLMGQGGTEAF
TRBV7-9,TRBJ2-3,ASRAQTLTDTQY
TRBV6-5,TRBJ2-3,ASSRTGDTQY
TRBV30,TRBJ1-1,AWNRGQDTEAF
TRBV6-4,TRBJ1-1,ASKREMNTEAF
TRBV7-9,TRBJ2-7,ASSPGGGGVYEQY
TRBV6-5,TRBJ1-1,ASSSGVNTEAF
TRBV14,TRBJ2-1,ASSQINSGYNEQF
TRBV18,TRBJ1-1,ASSPLTEVGTEAF
TRBV27,TRBJ1-2,ASSSGGYGYT
TRBV30,TRBJ2-1,AWDGPGVGYNEQF
TRBV6-1,TRBJ2-7,ASSERGPYEQY
TRBV11-2,TRBJ2-5,ASSLEWGLAGAETQY
TRBV18,TRBJ2-1,ASSPPNGGVYNEQF
TRBV7-2,TRBJ2-2,ASLKGTGGNTGELF
TRBV4-1,TRBJ2-5,ASSPRGTEAQETQY
TRBV2,NA,ASRQTAGGPNEQY